The count of the clone carrying this T cell receptor (beta chain) is one. It is likely a read error, because the conserved phenylalanine at the end of the CDR3 is missing. The DNA is left out, because the CDR3 cannot be placed on it with certainty; the CDR3 is given as TCRdb lists it. The entry originates in a study of tumor-infiltrating lymphocytes in primary liver carcinoma. The germline V gene has CDR1 SGHAT and CDR2 FQDESV (reference sequence). The CDR3 region is 14 residues in length, termini included. TCR beta cDNA was prepared out of roughly 0.45 ug total RNA by means of a constant-region primer. Three rounds of nested multiplex PCR with slightly modified ARM-PCR produced TCR beta libraries. With TRBV1-TRBV30 forward primers and a C-beta reverse primer, the first two PCR rounds were run for roughly 9 cycles each. TCRdb re-called the multiplex PCR reads through MiXCR, storing one row per CDR3 protein. The data contain approximately 100,000 distinct CDR3 sequences, around 71% of them seen just once; the ten biggest clones take up about 12%.

The approximately 17-32 mg bulk tissue piece was not sorted before simultaneous RNA and DNA extraction. V and J are TRBV11-1 and TRBJ2-3; TRBD2 is taken as the D call from the table, unchecked against the DNA. The sample consisted of liver tumor tissue from sampling region 2. Subset here: tumor region T2, inferior pole. This TCR derives from a woman aged 55-70 years with primary liver carcinoma and hepatitis B virus infection. CDR3 region: CACSLRQRTGVSHL.